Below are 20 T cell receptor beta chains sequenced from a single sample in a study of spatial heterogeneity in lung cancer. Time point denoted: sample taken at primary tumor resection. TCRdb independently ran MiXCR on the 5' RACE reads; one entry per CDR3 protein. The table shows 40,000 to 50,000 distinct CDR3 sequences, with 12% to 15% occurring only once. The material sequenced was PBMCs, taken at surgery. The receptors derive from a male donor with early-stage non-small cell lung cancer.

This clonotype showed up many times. The CDR3 DNA reads as TGCAGCGTTGTGCGCAGGGAGGACTATGGCTACACCTTC. Amino acid sequence: CSVVRREDYGYTF. The gene calls are TRBV29-1 and TRBJ1-2, with D possibly being TRBD1 (5 bases). The CDR3 contains 13 residues. In germline, CDR1 is SQVTM, CDR2 ANQGSEA. Deletions cut 4 bases from V and 3 bases from J, with 12 bases between.

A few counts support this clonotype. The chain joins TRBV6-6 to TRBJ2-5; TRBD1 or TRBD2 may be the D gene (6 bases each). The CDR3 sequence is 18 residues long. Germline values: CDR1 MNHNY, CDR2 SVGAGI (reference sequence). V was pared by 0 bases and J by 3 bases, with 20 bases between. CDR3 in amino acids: CASSYSSRGGRKKETQYF. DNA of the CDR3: TGTGCCAGCAGTTACTCGAGTCGTGGGGGGCGAAAGAAAGAGACCCAGTACTTC.

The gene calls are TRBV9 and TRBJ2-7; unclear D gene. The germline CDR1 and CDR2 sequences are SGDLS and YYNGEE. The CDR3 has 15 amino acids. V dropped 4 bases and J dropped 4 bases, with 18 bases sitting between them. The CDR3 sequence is CASSRSPGSTYEQYF. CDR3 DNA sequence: TGTGCCAGCAGCCGATCCCCGGGTTCCACTTACGAGCAGTACTTC. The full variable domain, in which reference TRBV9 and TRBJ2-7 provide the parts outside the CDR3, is DSGVTQTPKHLITATGQRVTLRCSPRSGDLSVYWYQQSLDQGLQFLIQYYNGEERAKGNILERFSAQQFPDLHSELNLSSLELGDSALYFCASSRSPGSTYEQYFGPGTRLTVT.

CDR3 residues: CSVSGGGSKSSYEQYF. The CDR3 DNA is TGCAGCGTTTCGGGTGGGGGGAGTAAAAGCTCCTACGAGCAGTACTTC. The gene calls are TRBV29-1 and TRBJ2-7, with D perhaps TRBD2 (6 bases). The germline V and J ends were trimmed by 5 bases and 0 bases, with 20 bases remaining between them. CDR3 length: 16 amino acids. Germline lookup yields CDR1 SQVTM and CDR2 ANQGSEA.

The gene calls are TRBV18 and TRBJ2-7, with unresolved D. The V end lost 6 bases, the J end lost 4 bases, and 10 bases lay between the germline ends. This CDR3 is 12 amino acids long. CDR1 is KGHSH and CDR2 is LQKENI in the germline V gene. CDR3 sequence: CASSPQRYEQYF. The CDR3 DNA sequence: TGTGCCAGCTCGCCGCAGAGGTACGAGCAGTACTTC.

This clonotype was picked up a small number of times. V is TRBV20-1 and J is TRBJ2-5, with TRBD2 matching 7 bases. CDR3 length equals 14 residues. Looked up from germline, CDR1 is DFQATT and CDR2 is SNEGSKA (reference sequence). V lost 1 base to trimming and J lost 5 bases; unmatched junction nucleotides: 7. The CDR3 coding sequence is TGCAGTGCTAGAGTCGCGGGAGTCATCGAGACCCAGTACTTC. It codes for CSARVAGVIETQYF.

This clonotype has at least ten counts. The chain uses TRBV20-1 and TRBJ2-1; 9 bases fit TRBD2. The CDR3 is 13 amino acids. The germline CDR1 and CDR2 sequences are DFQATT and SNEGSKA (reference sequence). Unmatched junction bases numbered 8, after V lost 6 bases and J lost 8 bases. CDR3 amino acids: CSAATSGRYEQFF. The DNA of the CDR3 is TGCAGTGCAGCCACCAGCGGGAGGTATGAGCAGTTCTTC.

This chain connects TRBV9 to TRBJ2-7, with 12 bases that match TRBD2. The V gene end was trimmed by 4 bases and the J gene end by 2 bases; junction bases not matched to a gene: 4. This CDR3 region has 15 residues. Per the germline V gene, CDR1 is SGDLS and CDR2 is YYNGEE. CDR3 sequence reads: CASSPGLAGAYEQYF. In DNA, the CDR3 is TGTGCCAGCAGCCCGGGACTAGCGGGCGCCTACGAGCAGTACTTC.

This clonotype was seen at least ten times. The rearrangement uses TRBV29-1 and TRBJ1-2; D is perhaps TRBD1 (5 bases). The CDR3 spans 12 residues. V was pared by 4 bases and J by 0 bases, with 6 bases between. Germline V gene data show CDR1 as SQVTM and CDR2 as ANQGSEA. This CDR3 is CSVGTTNYGYTF. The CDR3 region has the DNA TGCAGCGTTGGGACAACTAACTATGGCTACACCTTC.

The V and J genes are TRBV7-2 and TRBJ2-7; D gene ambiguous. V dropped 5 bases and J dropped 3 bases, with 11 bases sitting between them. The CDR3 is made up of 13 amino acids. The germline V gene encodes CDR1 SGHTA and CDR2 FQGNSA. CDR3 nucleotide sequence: TGTGCCAGCAGCGCCAGGACCGGCTACGAGCAGTACTTC. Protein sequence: CASSARTGYEQYF.

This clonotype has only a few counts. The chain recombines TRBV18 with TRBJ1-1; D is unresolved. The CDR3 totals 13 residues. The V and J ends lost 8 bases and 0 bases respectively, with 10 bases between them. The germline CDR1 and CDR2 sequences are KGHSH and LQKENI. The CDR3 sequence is CASQGRVNTEAFF. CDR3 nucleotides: TGTGCCAGCCAAGGAAGGGTGAACACTGAAGCTTTCTTT.

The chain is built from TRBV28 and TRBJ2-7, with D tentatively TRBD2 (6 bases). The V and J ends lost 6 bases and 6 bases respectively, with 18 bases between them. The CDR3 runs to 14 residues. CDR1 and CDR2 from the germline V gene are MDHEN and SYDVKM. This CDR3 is CASSPPVSGLEQYF. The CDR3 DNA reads TGTGCCAGCAGCCCACCTGTAAGCGGGCTCGAGCAGTACTTC. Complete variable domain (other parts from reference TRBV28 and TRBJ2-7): DVKVTQSSRYLVKRTGEKVFLECVQDMDHENMFWYRQDPGLGLRLIYFSYDVKMKEKGDIPEGYSVSREKKERFSLILESASTNQTSMYLCASSPPVSGLEQYFGPGTRLTVT.

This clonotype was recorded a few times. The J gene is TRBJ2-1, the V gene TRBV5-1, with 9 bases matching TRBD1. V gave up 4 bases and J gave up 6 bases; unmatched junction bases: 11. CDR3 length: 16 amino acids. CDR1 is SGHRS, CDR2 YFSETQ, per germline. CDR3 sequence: CASSPQGTGSLNEQFF. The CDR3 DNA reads TGCGCCAGCAGCCCCCAGGGGACAGGGAGCCTCAATGAGCAGTTCTTC.

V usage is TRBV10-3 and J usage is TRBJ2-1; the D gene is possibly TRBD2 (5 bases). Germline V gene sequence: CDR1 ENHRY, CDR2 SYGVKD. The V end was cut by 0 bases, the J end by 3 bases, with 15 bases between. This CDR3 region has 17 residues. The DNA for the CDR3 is TGTGCCATCAGTGAGTCGATTGTGGGAGCGGTCTACAATGAGCAGTTCTTC. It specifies CAISESIVGAVYNEQFF.

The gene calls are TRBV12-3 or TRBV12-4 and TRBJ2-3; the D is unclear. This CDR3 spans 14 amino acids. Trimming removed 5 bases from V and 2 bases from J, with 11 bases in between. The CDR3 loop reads CASSGLADTDTQYF. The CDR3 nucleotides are TGTGCCAGCAGTGGTTTGGCAGACACAGATACGCAGTATTTT.

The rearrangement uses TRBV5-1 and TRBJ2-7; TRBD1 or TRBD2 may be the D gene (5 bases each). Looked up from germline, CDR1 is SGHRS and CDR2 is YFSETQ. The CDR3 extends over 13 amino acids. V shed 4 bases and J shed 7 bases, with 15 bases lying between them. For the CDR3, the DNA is TGCGCCAGCAGCGGGCCCGACAGAGGGGAGCAGTACTTC. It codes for CASSGPDRGEQYF.

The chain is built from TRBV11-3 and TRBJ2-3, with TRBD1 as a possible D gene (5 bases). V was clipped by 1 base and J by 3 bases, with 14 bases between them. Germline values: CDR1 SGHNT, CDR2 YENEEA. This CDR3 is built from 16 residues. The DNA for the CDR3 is TGTGCCAGCAGCTTAGGACAGAGTCTCGAGACAGATACGCAGTATTTT. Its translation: CASSLGQSLETDTQYF.

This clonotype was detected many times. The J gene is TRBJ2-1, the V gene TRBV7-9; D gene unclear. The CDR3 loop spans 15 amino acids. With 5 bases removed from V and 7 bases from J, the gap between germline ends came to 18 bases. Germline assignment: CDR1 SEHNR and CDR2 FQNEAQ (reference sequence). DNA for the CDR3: TGTGCCAGCAGCCCCGGACGCCAAAGGTGGAATGAGCAGTTCTTC. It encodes CASSPGRQRWNEQFF. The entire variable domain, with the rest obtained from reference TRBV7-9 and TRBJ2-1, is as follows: DTGVSQNPRHKITKRGQNVTFRCDPISEHNRLYWYRQTLGQGPEFLTYFQNEAQLEKSRLLSDRFSAERPKGSFSTLEIQRTEQGDSAMYLCASSPGRQRWNEQFFGPGTRLTVL.

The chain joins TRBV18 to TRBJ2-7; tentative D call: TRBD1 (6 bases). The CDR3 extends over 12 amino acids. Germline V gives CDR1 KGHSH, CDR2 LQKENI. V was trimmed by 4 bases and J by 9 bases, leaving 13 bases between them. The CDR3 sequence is CASSQRDTRQYF. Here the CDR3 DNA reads TGTGCCAGCTCACAGAGGGACACACGGCAGTACTTC.

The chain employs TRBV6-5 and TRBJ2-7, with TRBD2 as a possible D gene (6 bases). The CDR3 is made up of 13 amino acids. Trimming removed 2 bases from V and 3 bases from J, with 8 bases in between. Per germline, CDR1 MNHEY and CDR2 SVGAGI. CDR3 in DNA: TGTGCCAGCAGTTACGGGACTCACTACGAGCAGTACTTC. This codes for CASSYGTHYEQYF.